The rows below give T cell receptor beta chains drawn from one sample of a study of blood T cell repertoires in COVID-19. TCRdb keeps only in-frame clones here, not all; method: immunoSEQ multiplex PCR. The sample records fewer than 600,000 clones, more than 75% being singletons. Sample: PBMCs or T cells enriched from blood (not recorded which). Source of these receptors: a woman in her thirties or forties who had recovered from COVID-19. The CDR3 runs from the conserved cysteine through the conserved F or W. D genes are given only for firm matches. A clone size is listed for some rows: how often the clone was seen (once, few, many), or a class if it is expanded.

CDR3 DNA	CDR3 protein	D gene	J gene	V gene	clone size
TGTGCCAGCAGCTCTTCCGGGAACACTGAAGCTTTCTTT	CASSSSGNTEAFF	NA	TRBJ1-1	TRBV7-9	NA
TGTGCCAGCATTCCAAGGTCAGGGGTCGAGAACACCATATATTTT	CASIPRSGVENTIYF	NA	TRBJ1-3	TRBV6-5	NA
TGTGCCAGCAGTTCGGACATCTCCTACGAGCAGTACTTC	CASSSDISYEQYF	NA	TRBJ2-7	TRBV12-3/TRBV12-4	NA
TGCGCCAGCAGCCCGTGGCCCACAGATACGCAGTATTTT	CASSPWPTDTQYF	NA	TRBJ2-3	TRBV5-1	NA
TGTGCCAGCAGCACCCGACAGGGGACCACTAATGAAAAACTGTTTTTT	CASSTRQGTTNEKLFF	TRBD1	TRBJ1-4	TRBV5-6	NA
TGTGCCATCAGTGACGACACGGATGGTGGCTACACCTTC	CAISDDTDGGYTF	NA	TRBJ1-2	TRBV10-3	NA
TGCAGCGTTGAAGAGGGGTCTAGCGGGGCTTTTCAGTACTTC	CSVEEGSSGAFQYF	TRBD2	TRBJ2-7	TRBV29-1	NA
TGTGCCAGCAGCCATGTGGCAAGCCGAGGATATGGCTACACCTTC	CASSHVASRGYGYTF	NA	TRBJ1-2	TRBV3-1/TRBV3-2	NA
TGTGCCAGCAGCTTTACTAGCGGGAGAAATAATGAGCAGTTCTTC	CASSFTSGRNNEQFF	TRBD2	TRBJ2-1	TRBV11-2	NA
TGTGCCAGCAGTATCCCCGGACAGGGGGCCTACGAGCAGTACTTC	CASSIPGQGAYEQYF	TRBD1	TRBJ2-7	TRBV28	NA
TGCGCCAGCAGCTTACTAGCGGGAGTGGATGAGCAGTTCTTC	CASSLLAGVDEQFF	TRBD2	TRBJ2-1	TRBV5-1	NA
TGTGCCAGCAGCCGTGGACTAGCGGGAGTGCGGTGGGACAATGAGCAGTTCTTC	CASSRGLAGVRWDNEQFF	TRBD2	TRBJ2-1	TRBV13	NA
TGTGCCAGCAGCTTAGTGGAGACTATAGACTATGGCTACACCTTC	CASSLVETIDYGYTF	NA	TRBJ1-2	TRBV7-8	NA
TGTGCCAGCGGGGGGGGGACAACCTCCTACGAGCAGTACTTC	CASGGGTTSYEQYF	NA	TRBJ2-7	TRBV7-2	NA
TGTGCCAGCAGCCAAGCAATCTACGAGCAGTACTTC	CASSQAIYEQYF	NA	TRBJ2-7	TRBV3-1/TRBV3-2	NA
TGCGCCAGCAGCTCCTCCACAGGGCGATACGAGCAGTACTTC	CASSSSTGRYEQYF	NA	TRBJ2-7	TRBV5-1	NA
TGCGCCAGCAGCCAAACATTGGGACTAGTCCAGTTCTTC	CASSQTLGLVQFF	TRBD2	TRBJ2-1	TRBV4-1	NA
TGTGCCAGCAGCTTGGGGGGACTAGCGGGAGGCCCAGATACGCAGTATTTT	CASSLGGLAGGPDTQYF	TRBD2	TRBJ2-3	TRBV5-5	NA
TGTGCCAGCAGCGGGGGACAGTTCTACAATGAGCAGTTCTTC	CASSGGQFYNEQFF	TRBD1	TRBJ2-1	TRBV9	once
TGTGCCAGTACCGCCGGGACAGAAGATACGCAGTATTTT	CASTAGTEDTQYF	TRBD1	TRBJ2-3	TRBV19	once
TGTGCCAGCAGCCAAGGGGGGGGTCGTGGCAATCAGCCCCAGCATTTT	CASSQGGGRGNQPQHF	NA	TRBJ1-5	TRBV3-1/TRBV3-2	NA
TGCAGTGCTAAGGGACAAGAAGCTTTCTTT	CSAKGQEAFF	NA	TRBJ1-1	TRBV20-1	NA
TGTGCCAGCAGACGGGATTCCGAGACCCAGTACTTC	CASRRDSETQYF	NA	TRBJ2-5	TRBV7-2	NA
TGTGCCAGCAGCTTGGGACTAGCGGGAACCGGGGAGCTGTTTTTT	CASSLGLAGTGELFF	TRBD2	TRBJ2-2	TRBV11-2	once
TGTGCCAGCAGTTACGACTACCGGACAGCAGTAAGCTACGAGCAGTACTTC	CASSYDYRTAVSYEQYF	NA	TRBJ2-7	TRBV27	NA
TGTGCCTGGAGTGAGAGTGAGCAGTTCTTC	CAWSESEQFF	NA	TRBJ2-1	TRBV30	once
TGCAGCGTAGGGACTAGCGGGAGCTTCAACAATGAGCAGTTCTTC	CSVGTSGSFNNEQFF	TRBD2	TRBJ2-1	TRBV29-1	NA
TGTGCCAGCAGCCGCCCGGCCGGCCGGACAGGGGCCTATGGCTACACCTTC	CASSRPAGRTGAYGYTF	TRBD1	TRBJ1-2	TRBV5-6	NA
TGCAGCGTAGGACTCGGACAGGGGGCAGCTGGCTACACCTTC	CSVGLGQGAAGYTF	TRBD1	TRBJ1-2	TRBV29-1	NA
TGTGCCAGCAGCTCCTCTACAACAGGGGGCCCGGACTATGGCTACACCTTC	CASSSSTTGGPDYGYTF	TRBD1	TRBJ1-2	TRBV7-9	NA
TGCGCCAGCAGGGACAGGGGAGGCAACTATGGCTACACCTTC	CASRDRGGNYGYTF	TRBD1	TRBJ1-2	TRBV5-1	NA
TGCGCCAGCAGCTTGGGGTATTCTAGCGAGAACACCGGGGAGCTGTTTTTT	CASSLGYSSENTGELFF	NA	TRBJ2-2	TRBV5-1	NA
TGTGCCAGCAGTTTAGGGGGGAGTGTTGAAGCTTTCTTT	CASSLGGSVEAFF	NA	TRBJ1-1	TRBV28	NA
TGTGCCAGCAGCCCCACCACAGTGGGCTGGGAGCAGTTCTTC	CASSPTTVGWEQFF	NA	TRBJ2-1	TRBV7-9	NA
TGTGCCAGTAAACAGTCCTCTAGCACAGATACGCAGTATTTT	CASKQSSSTDTQYF	NA	TRBJ2-3	TRBV19	NA
TGTGCCAGCACCTTGGGACAGTCCTCCGTAAGACCCCTCCACTTT	CASTLGQSSVRPLHF	TRBD1	TRBJ1-6	TRBV11-2	NA
TGTGCCAGCAGCTTAGTTGCCAGGGTCACTGAAGCTTTCTTT	CASSLVARVTEAFF	NA	TRBJ1-1	TRBV7-9	few
TGTGCCATCAGGCAACTAGCGGGAGGTTACGAGCAGTACTTC	CAIRQLAGGYEQYF	TRBD2	TRBJ2-7	TRBV10-3	NA
TGTGCCAGTAGTACAGTGAATCAGCCCCAGCATTTT	CASSTVNQPQHF	NA	TRBJ1-5	TRBV19	few
TGTGCCAGCCTCTTATCGGGACAGGGGAAAAATCAGCCCCAGCATTTT	CASLLSGQGKNQPQHF	TRBD1	TRBJ1-5	TRBV27	few
TGCGCCAGCAGCCAAGATTCCCGGTACGAGCAGTACTTC	CASSQDSRYEQYF	NA	TRBJ2-7	TRBV4-1	NA
TGTGCCAGCAGCGCCATGTCCGGTGGAAACACCATATATTTT	CASSAMSGGNTIYF	NA	TRBJ1-3	TRBV9	NA
TGTGCCAGCTCACCACTTTCGGGGTATGACACTGAAGCTTTCTTT	CASSPLSGYDTEAFF	NA	TRBJ1-1	TRBV18	once
TGTGCCAGCAGCTTAGGCCCCCGGGACAGCTCTGGAAACACCATATATTTT	CASSLGPRDSSGNTIYF	TRBD1	TRBJ1-3	TRBV7-9	NA
TGTGCCAGCAGCTTGTACGCGGGAGGGCCTGGTGAGCAGTTCTTC	CASSLYAGGPGEQFF	TRBD2	TRBJ2-1	TRBV5-8	NA
TGTGCCAGCAGCAGGCTAGCGGGACTCCTGAAAGGGGAGCTGTTTTTT	CASSRLAGLLKGELFF	TRBD2	TRBJ2-2	TRBV7-2	NA
TGTGCCAGCAGCTTAGGGGGACTCTTCACCGGGGAGCTGTTTTTT	CASSLGGLFTGELFF	NA	TRBJ2-2	TRBV13	NA
TGTGCCAGCAGCCGAGGACTAGGAAGCAATGAGCAGTTCTTC	CASSRGLGSNEQFF	TRBD2	TRBJ2-1	TRBV11-3	NA
TGTGCCAGTAGTGTGCTGGACAGGGGTATTAGTATTGAGCAGTTCTTC	CASSVLDRGISIEQFF	TRBD1	TRBJ2-1	TRBV19	NA
TGTGCCAGCAGTTACTGGGGGCGGGAGCCCCAGCATTTT	CASSYWGREPQHF	NA	TRBJ1-5	TRBV6-5	NA
TGTGCCAGCAGTGAAGATCCCGGGTTTGATACGCAGTATTTT	CASSEDPGFDTQYF	NA	TRBJ2-3	TRBV6-1	few
TGTGCCAGCAGCCCGACAGGAACCGGCACAGATACGCAGTATTTT	CASSPTGTGTDTQYF	NA	TRBJ2-3	TRBV5-6	NA
TGCAGCGTTATGACAGGGGGCCGAGGGACCCAGTACTTC	CSVMTGGRGTQYF	TRBD1	TRBJ2-5	TRBV29-1	NA
TGTGCCAGCAGCAGTGAGACATACACTGAAGCTTTCTTT	CASSSETYTEAFF	NA	TRBJ1-1	TRBV7-8	NA
TGTGCCAGCAGCTCGCATCTAGGGGAGGGCTCTGTCTACACCTTC	CASSSHLGEGSVYTF	NA	TRBJ1-2	TRBV16	NA